This passage covers 18 T cell receptor beta chains from one sample sequenced in a study of post-analysis software for immune sequencing data. Study-wide results and limits: Patients used several TRBV segments, including TRBV5-6, TRBV5-1 and TRBV20-1, more often than controls.

Included in the TCR beta cDNA libraries were unique molecular identifiers. TCRdb called the PCR reads again in MiXCR, with one record for every CDR3 protein. The data contain about 620,000 distinct CDR3 sequences, roughly 47% of them seen just once; the ten biggest clones take up 1.7%. What these receptors recognize is not known. The sequenced material came from blood. The receptor set was obtained from a girl aged 10 to 17 with multiple sclerosis.

The V gene is TRBV9, the J gene TRBJ2-3, with a possible D match to TRBD1 (6 bases). Trimming took off 3 bases at V and 1 base at J, with 12 bases between the two ends. Germline V gene lookup returns CDR1 SGDLS and CDR2 YYNGEE. The CDR3 contains 15 residues. CDR3 loop: CASSGQVLGTDTQYF. CDR3 bases: TGTGCCAGCAGCGGACAGGTCCTGGGCACAGATACGCAGTATTTT.

The rearrangement uses TRBV6-1 and TRBJ2-7; D is uncertain. The V gene's germline CDR1 is MNHNS and CDR2 SASEGT. The ends were cut back, 1 base at V and 4 bases at J, with 14 bases in the middle. The CDR3 consists of 15 residues. The DNA for the CDR3 is TGTGCCAGCAGTGAAGGGATGGCAGGCGGTTACGAGCAGTACTTC. Residues: CASSEGMAGGYEQYF.

This clonotype was recorded a few times. J is TRBJ2-1 and V is TRBV5-1; the D gene is possibly TRBD1 (5 bases). The CDR3 sequence is 13 residues long. Germline V lookup: CDR1 SGHRS, CDR2 YFSETQ. Deletions cut 0 bases from V and 5 bases from J, with 6 bases between. DNA of the CDR3: TGCGCCAGCAGCTTGGACAGGAACAATGAGCAGTTCTTC. This gives the protein CASSLDRNNEQFF.

This clonotype showed up many times. The rearrangement joins TRBV4-1 to TRBJ1-1; tentatively, D is TRBD1 (5 bases). This CDR3 is built from 14 residues. The V end lost 3 bases, the J end lost 5 bases, and 13 bases lay between the germline ends. Looked up from germline, CDR1 is MGHRA and CDR2 is YSYEKL. The CDR3 DNA reads as TGCGCCAGCAGCCACGCCCGACAGAGGACTGAAGCTTTCTTT. Encoded protein: CASSHARQRTEAFF.

The V call is TRBV11-2, the J call TRBJ2-6, with D hard to call. The CDR3 is 12 residues long. Germline assignment: CDR1 SGHAT and CDR2 FQNNGV. The V gene lost 5 bases and the J gene lost 9 bases, with 8 bases spanning the gap. The CDR3 reads CASSPDRNVLTF. The CDR3 DNA sequence: TGTGCCAGCAGCCCTGATCGCAACGTCCTGACTTTC.

The V and J genes are TRBV27 and TRBJ2-7; 8 positions agree with TRBD1. Germline V lookup: CDR1 MNHEY, CDR2 SMNVEV (reference sequence). J gave up 5 bases and V 4 bases, and 4 bases lay outside the gene matches. The CDR3 contains 13 residues. The CDR3 reads CASSSQGADEQYF. The DNA for the CDR3 is TGTGCCAGCAGTTCTCAGGGGGCGGACGAGCAGTACTTC.

This clonotype occurred a few times. The rearrangement links TRBV12-3 or TRBV12-4 to TRBJ2-7, with D perhaps matching TRBD1 (7 bases). With 7 bases removed from V and 3 bases from J, the gap between germline ends came to 22 bases. There are 16 residues in the CDR3. This chain's CDR3 is CASTFTGGRGNYEQYF. The CDR3, as DNA: TGTGCCAGCACCTTCACCGGGGGCAGGGGGAACTACGAGCAGTACTTC.

This clonotype was observed once. The chain links TRBV7-9 to TRBJ2-7; D is undetermined. V gave up 2 bases and J gave up 7 bases, with 6 bases separating them. CDR3 size: 11 residues. The germline V gene encodes CDR1 SEHNR and CDR2 FQNEAQ (reference sequence). The CDR3 coding sequence is TGTGCCAGCAGCTTACAAGAGGAGCAGTACTTC. Amino acids: CASSLQEEQYF.

This chain connects TRBV5-1 to TRBJ1-1; D possibly corresponds to TRBD1 (5 bases). V shed 5 bases and J shed 0 bases, with 14 bases lying between them. The germline CDR1 and CDR2 sequences are SGHRS and YFSETQ. This CDR3 is built from 15 residues. CDR3 residues: CASRPGTEMNTEAFF. The CDR3 region has the DNA TGCGCCAGCAGGCCCGGGACGGAGATGAACACTGAAGCTTTCTTT.

The chain links TRBV12-3 or TRBV12-4 to TRBJ1-2; D call uncertain. The V end lost 6 bases, the J end lost 10 bases, and 18 bases lay between the germline ends. The CDR3 is made up of 13 amino acids. This CDR3 reads CASSPEGEYDYTF. The CDR3 DNA reads as TGTGCCAGCAGCCCCGAGGGAGAGTACGACTACACCTTC.

DNA for the CDR3: TGTGCCAGCAGCCCAGGGAGTACCGAAGCTTTCTTT. Protein sequence: CASSPGSTEAFF. This rearrangement joins TRBV12-3 or TRBV12-4 to TRBJ1-1; a possible D gene is TRBD1 (5 bases). V lost 6 bases, J lost 8 bases, and 13 bases lay in between. The length of the CDR3 is 12 residues.

The chain carries TRBV20-1 and TRBJ2-3, with D perhaps TRBD1 or TRBD2 (5 bases each). The germline V gene encodes CDR1 DFQATT and CDR2 SNEGSKA (reference sequence). V lost 6 bases, J lost 2 bases, and 18 bases lay in between. This CDR3 contains 15 residues. CDR3 sequence (DNA): TGCAGTGCCAGGATTCGGGACCGGTACACAGATACGCAGTATTTT. This encodes CSARIRDRYTDTQYF.

CDR3 amino acids: CASSTSGVVSNYGYTF. The DNA of the CDR3 is TGTGCCAGCAGCACATCCGGGGTGGTTTCTAACTATGGCTACACCTTC. This chain joins TRBV5-5 and TRBJ1-2, with D uncertain. The CDR3 sequence is 16 residues long. Per germline, CDR1 SGHKS and CDR2 YYEKEE (reference sequence). V was pared by 4 bases and J by 0 bases, with 16 bases between.

This chain joins TRBV29-1 and TRBJ1-2, with D uncertain. The CDR3 runs 12 residues. Germline CDR1 is SQVTM and CDR2 is ANQGSEA. V was pared by 4 bases and J by 7 bases, with 13 bases between. The CDR3: CSVGSSFGGYTF. The CDR3, as DNA: TGCAGCGTTGGGAGTAGCTTCGGTGGCTACACCTTC.

This clonotype was counted a few times. This chain links TRBV5-6 with TRBJ1-2, with D perhaps TRBD1 (6 bases). The CDR3 extends over 12 amino acids. Germline values: CDR1 SGHDT, CDR2 YYEEEE. V lost 4 bases, J lost 6 bases, and 10 bases lay in between. Here the CDR3 reads CASSPGVHGYTF. The CDR3 DNA reads as TGTGCCAGCAGCCCAGGGGTCCATGGCTACACCTTC.

The chain carries TRBV3-1 and TRBJ2-7; 8 nucleotides agree with TRBD1. V trimming: 4 bases; J trimming: 2 bases; junction bases outside the gene matches: 7. The CDR3 extends over 15 amino acids. CDR1 and CDR2 from the germline V gene are LGHDT and YNNKEL (reference sequence). The chain's CDR3 is CASSPRQGKAYEQYF. CDR3 sequence (DNA): TGTGCCAGCAGCCCAAGACAGGGGAAAGCCTACGAGCAGTACTTC.

The rearrangement links TRBV19 to TRBJ2-5; TRBD1 or TRBD2 may be the D gene (5 bases each). TRBJ2-4 explains the end of the DNA better; the J call may be wrong. The CDR3 covers 18 residues. The V gene's germline CDR1 is LNHDA and CDR2 SQIVND (reference sequence). The CDR3 here is CASSRHWDHRRSKNIQYF. CDR3 sequence (DNA): TGTGCCAGTAGCCGACACTGGGACCATCGGCGGTCCAAAAACATTCAGTACTTC.

The chain links TRBV5-1 to TRBJ2-7, with 10 bases identical to TRBD2. This CDR3 comprises 13 residues. V shed 0 bases, J shed 6 bases, and the junction held 0 bases outside the gene matches. CDR1 is SGHRS and CDR2 is YFSETQ in the germline V gene. The DNA of the CDR3 is TGCGCCAGCAGCTTGGGGACTAGCGGCGAGCAGTACTTC. Translating gives CASSLGTSGEQYF. The full variable domain, with the rest looked up from reference TRBV5-1 and TRBJ2-7, is KAGVTQTPRYLIKTRGQQVTLSCSPISGHRSVSWYQQTPGQGLQFLFEYFSETQRNKGNFPGRFSGRQFSNSRSEMNVSTLELGDSALYLCASSLGTSGEQYFGPGTRLTVT.